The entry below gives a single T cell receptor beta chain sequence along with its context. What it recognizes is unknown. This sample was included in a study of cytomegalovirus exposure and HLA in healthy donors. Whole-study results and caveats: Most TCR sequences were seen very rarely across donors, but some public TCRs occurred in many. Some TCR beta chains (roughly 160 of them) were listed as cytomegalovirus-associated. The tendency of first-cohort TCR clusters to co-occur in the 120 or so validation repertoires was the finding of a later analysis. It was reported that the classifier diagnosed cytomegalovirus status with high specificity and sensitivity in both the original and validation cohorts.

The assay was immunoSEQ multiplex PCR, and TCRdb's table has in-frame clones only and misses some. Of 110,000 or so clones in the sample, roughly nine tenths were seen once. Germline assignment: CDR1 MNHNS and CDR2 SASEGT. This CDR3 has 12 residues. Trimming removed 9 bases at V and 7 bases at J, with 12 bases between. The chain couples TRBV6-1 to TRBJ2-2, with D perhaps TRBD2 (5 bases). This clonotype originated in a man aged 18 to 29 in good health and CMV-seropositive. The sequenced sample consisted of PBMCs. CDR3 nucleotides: TGTGCCAGAAGTCTTCGGGGCGGGGAGCTGTTTTTT. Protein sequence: CARSLRGGELFF.